The 19 T cell receptor beta chains in this list originate from one sample, sequenced in a study of blood T cell repertoires in COVID-19. The method was immunoSEQ multiplex PCR; TCRdb's version includes in-frame clones alone and lacks a portion of them. The data contain about 250,000 clones, about 82% of them seen just once; the ten biggest clones take up 9.1%. Sample: PBMCs or T cells enriched from blood (not recorded which). The receptors here all came from a woman aged 45-59 years with acute COVID-19.

The V call is TRBV11-2, the J call TRBJ1-4; 7 bases are a match to TRBD1. The CDR3 is 14 residues long. With 0 bases clipped from V and 8 bases from J, the junction kept 3 bases outside the gene matches. From germline, CDR1 is SGHAT and CDR2 FQNNGV. The CDR3 sequence: CASSLDRGDEKLFF. CDR3 nucleotide sequence: TGTGCCAGCAGCTTAGACAGGGGGGACGAAAAACTGTTTTTT.

The rearrangement uses TRBV9 and TRBJ1-2, with TRBD1 as a possible D gene (6 bases). Germline V gives CDR1 SGDLS, CDR2 YYNGEE. This CDR3 is 14 amino acids long. The V end was cut by 4 bases, the J end by 4 bases, with 14 bases between. In nucleotides, the CDR3 is TGTGCCAGCAGCACTCCAGGGGTGGGCTATGGCTACACCTTC. Its translation is CASSTPGVGYGYTF.

V and J are TRBV2 and TRBJ2-1; the D gene is possibly TRBD1 (5 bases). With 4 bases removed from V and 4 bases from J, the gap between germline ends came to 14 bases. Germline CDR1 reads SNHLY; CDR2 reads FYNNEI. CDR3 length: 15 residues. DNA of the CDR3: TGTGCCAGCAGTGGGCCGGGTGGGGCTTACAATGAGCAGTTCTTC. Translation gives CASSGPGGAYNEQFF.

The V call is TRBV24-1, the J call TRBJ2-2; 7 positions agree with TRBD1. Germline V gene sequence: CDR1 KGHDR, CDR2 SFDVKD. This CDR3 spans 14 amino acids. The ends lost 3 bases at V and 6 bases at J; junction bases unmatched: 3. The CDR3 reads CATSDIRGSGELFF. The CDR3 region has the DNA TGTGCCACCAGTGATATCAGGGGGTCCGGGGAGCTGTTTTTT.

The J gene is TRBJ2-3, the V gene TRBV4-2; 11 bases are shared with TRBD2. Germline CDR1 LGHNA, CDR2 YNFKEQ. J was trimmed by 4 bases and V by 0 bases; bases with no gene match: 9. This CDR3 spans 18 amino acids. CDR3 in amino acids: CASSQDTRTSGYADTQYF. The CDR3 bases are TGTGCCAGCAGCCAAGATACGCGGACTAGCGGGTACGCAGATACGCAGTATTTT.

V usage is TRBV5-8 and J usage is TRBJ2-5; 11 bases map to TRBD2. V gave up 6 bases and J gave up 5 bases; unmatched junction bases: 6. The CDR3 covers 14 residues. Germline assignment: CDR1 SGHTS and CDR2 YDEGEE. DNA of the CDR3: TGTGCCAGCACGACGGGGACTAGCGGCGAGACCCAGTACTTC. Protein sequence: CASTTGTSGETQYF.

This chain joins TRBV4-1 and TRBJ1-1; D remains ambiguous. The V gene's germline CDR1 is MGHRA and CDR2 YSYEKL. This CDR3 has 14 amino acids. Trimming left V 4 bases short and J 2 bases short, with 11 bases between. The CDR3 loop reads CASSPPRRNTEAFF. CDR3 nucleotides: TGCGCCAGCAGCCCCCCAAGGAGAAACACTGAAGCTTTCTTT.

This clone appeared a single time. The chain joins TRBV7-2 to TRBJ2-2, with D maybe TRBD1 (6 bases). The CDR3 consists of 16 residues. The germline gives CDR1 SGHTA, CDR2 FQGNSA. Trimming cost V 8 bases and J 1 base, with 17 bases left between them. The DNA of the CDR3 is TGTGCCAGCCGACGAAACAGACAGGTGAACACCGGGGAGCTGTTTTTT. Protein: CASRRNRQVNTGELFF.

This clone has more than one count but fewer than ten. J is TRBJ1-1 and V is TRBV30; possibly TRBD1 for D (6 bases). The CDR3 is 13 residues long. V shed 7 bases and J shed 4 bases, with 16 bases lying between them. The germline V gene encodes CDR1 GTSNPN and CDR2 SVGIG (reference sequence). The CDR3 coding sequence is TGTGCCTCGAAACAGGGATATGGCACTGAAGCTTTCTTT. Encoded protein: CASKQGYGTEAFF.

This rearrangement joins TRBV29-1 to TRBJ2-1, with D possibly matching TRBD2 (6 bases). Germline V lookup: CDR1 SQVTM, CDR2 ANQGSEA. V dropped 8 bases and J dropped 5 bases, with 16 bases sitting between them. The CDR3 totals 13 residues. This CDR3 is CSPDGLHNNEQFF. The CDR3 DNA reads as TGCAGCCCCGACGGACTACACAACAATGAGCAGTTCTTC.

The chain has TRBV6-2 or TRBV6-3 and TRBJ1-6; the D gene is possibly TRBD1 (5 bases). The V end lost 0 bases, the J end lost 10 bases, and 10 bases lay between the germline ends. The CDR3 is made up of 14 amino acids. Germline lookup yields CDR1 MNHEY and CDR2 SVGEGT. DNA of the CDR3: TGTGCCAGCAGTTACTCCGGGGGTGCGTCACCCCTCCACTTT. Its protein product is CASSYSGGASPLHF.

The chain couples TRBV6-4 to TRBJ1-2; 10 bases match TRBD1. The CDR3 has 14 amino acids. The V and J ends lost 6 bases and 4 bases, in that order; junction bases with no gene match: 5. Germline V gives CDR1 MRHNA, CDR2 SNTAGT. For the CDR3, the DNA is TGTGCCAGCAGAGAAGGACAGGGGGGCTATGGCTACACCTTC. It codes for CASREGQGGYGYTF.

This chain links TRBV5-1 with TRBJ1-2; TRBD1 aligns across 8 bases. V dropped 1 base and J dropped 2; count of bases not matched to a gene: 4. Looked up from germline, CDR1 is SGHRS and CDR2 is YFSETQ. This CDR3 region has 15 residues. Here the CDR3 DNA reads TGCGCCAGCAGCTTGCCGGGACAGGACAACTATGGCTACACCTTC. Translation: CASSLPGQDNYGYTF.

The chain links TRBV5-6 to TRBJ2-7, with a weak D call TRBD2 (6 bases). This CDR3 contains 14 residues. Germline V gene data show CDR1 as SGHDT and CDR2 as YYEEEE. Trimming cost V 5 bases and J 0 bases, with 12 bases left between them. The CDR3 sequence is CASRWGRSSYEQYF. CDR3 DNA sequence: TGTGCCAGCAGGTGGGGGAGGAGCTCCTACGAGCAGTACTTC.

V is TRBV10-3 and J is TRBJ2-1; D uncertain. This CDR3 is built from 14 residues. V was trimmed by 5 bases and J by 9 bases, leaving 17 bases between them. Germline V gives CDR1 ENHRY, CDR2 SYGVKD. The CDR3 here is CAISRESIGAEQFF. CDR3 bases: TGTGCCATCAGTCGAGAGTCCATTGGTGCTGAGCAGTTCTTC.

The rearrangement joins TRBV5-1 to TRBJ2-5; 8 bases map to TRBD2. V shed 6 bases and J 6 bases; nucleotides not matched to a gene: 10. Germline V gene lookup returns CDR1 SGHRS and CDR2 YFSETQ. This CDR3 has 14 residues. CDR3 coding DNA: TGCGCCAGCAACGGCCAAGCGGGGGTAAAGACCCAGTACTTC. This sequence encodes CASNGQAGVKTQYF. The variable domain in full, completed from reference TRBV5-1 and TRBJ2-5, reads KAGVTQTPRYLIKTRGQQVTLSCSPISGHRSVSWYQQTPGQGLQFLFEYFSETQRNKGNFPGRFSGRQFSNSRSEMNVSTLELGDSALYLCASNGQAGVKTQYFGPGTRLLVL.

The V and J genes are TRBV3-1 (or the pseudogene TRBV3-2) and TRBJ1-5; a weak D match, TRBD1 (5 bases). The V gene lost 1 base and the J gene lost 6 bases, with 13 bases spanning the gap. Per the germline V gene, CDR1 is LGHDT and CDR2 is YNNKEL (reference sequence). This CDR3 is 15 amino acids long. CDR3 DNA: TGTGCCAGCAGCCAAGGTCCCAAAACAGGTCAGCCCCAGCATTTT. Translating gives CASSQGPKTGQPQHF.

The chain uses TRBV12-5 and TRBJ1-1; TRBD1 agrees at 8 bases. Germline CDR1 LGHNT, CDR2 FRNRAP. Trimming cost V 2 bases and J 0 bases; bases outside gene matches: 11. The CDR3 consists of 18 residues. The CDR3 coding sequence is TGTGCTAGTGGTTTGTTTCTAGGGCAGGGGGCGATGAACACTGAAGCTTTCTTT. Its translation is CASGLFLGQGAMNTEAFF.

In this sample, this clone turned up once. This chain joins TRBV4-1 and TRBJ1-1; no firm D call. CDR3 length equals 13 residues. The V and J ends lost 5 bases and 7 bases respectively, with 14 bases between them. Germline V lookup: CDR1 MGHRA, CDR2 YSYEKL. For the CDR3, the DNA is TGCGCCAGCAGCGAAGCGGGAGCCAGTGAAGCTTTCTTT. Its translation is CASSEAGASEAFF.